This T cell receptor beta chain is from a study of tumor and adjacent non-tumor tissue in lung cancer. Turning to the study itself: The patients, 10 men and a few women, were roughly 30 to 76 with stage I to III disease. Samples averaged about 4.17 million productive TCRbeta reads each.

CDR1 is DFQATT and CDR2 is SNEGSKA in the germline V gene (reference sequence). This CDR3 region has 15 residues. TCRbeta libraries were built with three rounds of nested PCR, modified from ARM-PCR. TCRdb reprocessed the multiplex PCR reads with MiXCR, giving one entry per CDR3 protein. The sample records 220,000 or so distinct CDR3 sequences, about 76% being singletons. The template was RNA from unsorted bulk tissue. The study's findings and limits: Tumor tissue had significantly higher TCR diversity than normal lung. Normal lung showed higher cumulative top 100 clone frequency than tumor.

Note on this clonotype: The antigen is not known. A read error may account for a junction end that differs from germline.

Sequences were obtained from lung tumor tissue. The rearrangement joins TRBV20-1 to TRBJ2-1; 9 nucleotides match TRBD2. The receptor was derived from a man in his sixties with non-small cell lung cancer. The chain's CDR3 is CSAPGASGNYNELFF. The CDR3 bases are TGTAGTGCTCCGGGGGCTAGCGGGAATTACAATGAGCTGTTCTTC.